One sample yielded the 18 T cell receptor beta chains listed below, sequenced in a study of T cells in localized non-small cell lung cancer. Profiled with immunoSEQ multiplex PCR; TCRdb holds only in-frame clones, not every one. The sample contains over a thousand clones, 25% to 35% of which appear only once. Sequencing used lung tumor tissue, obtained before any cancer treatment. The receptors shown here come from a woman between 40 and 69 years old with stage I squamous cell lung carcinoma.

The chain is built from TRBV28 and TRBJ1-2; D may be TRBD1 (6 bases). Trimming took 3 bases from V and 2 from J, leaving 13 bases between them. Germline V gene sequence: CDR1 MDHEN, CDR2 SYDVKM. The CDR3 spans 15 residues. CDR3 loop: CASSFKGDGNYGYTF. In DNA form, the CDR3 reads TGTGCCAGCAGTTTCAAGGGGGATGGGAACTATGGCTACACCTTC.

The gene calls are TRBV14 and TRBJ2-3; unclear D gene. Trimming cost V 1 base and J 6 bases, with 14 bases left between them. CDR1 SGHDN and CDR2 FVKESK come from the germline V gene. The CDR3 spans 15 residues. CDR3 region: CASSQVPPPADTQYF. CDR3 nucleotides: TGTGCCAGCAGCCAAGTACCCCCCCCCGCGGATACGCAGTATTTT. The whole variable domain, remainder taken from reference TRBV14 and TRBJ2-3, is EAGVTQFPSHSVIEKGQTVTLRCDPISGHDNLYWYRRVMGKEIKFLLHFVKESKQDESGMPNNRFLAERTGGTYSTLKVQPAELEDSGVYFCASSQVPPPADTQYFGPGTRLTVL.

This rearrangement joins TRBV11-3 to TRBJ2-1, with TRBD1 matching 7 bases. CDR3 length equals 15 residues. Trimming at V came to 5 bases and at J to 8 bases, leaving 12 bases not matched to a gene. Per germline, CDR1 SGHNT and CDR2 YENEEA. CDR3 DNA sequence: TGTGCCAGCAGCCCCCGGACAGGTCATCCCGATGAGCAGTTCTTC. Translation gives CASSPRTGHPDEQFF.

There are a few counts of this clone. An uncertain or unread base leads to its residue being written X. The V call is TRBV25-1, the J call TRBJ1-2; TRBD1 matches at 8 bases. Germline trimming cut 9 bases from V and 6 bases from J; bases unmatched to any gene: 18. The CDR3 runs to 16 residues. Germline values: CDR1 MGHDK, CDR2 SYGVNS. This CDR3 is CARXKDRDESRNGYTF. As DNA, the CDR3 is TGTGCCAGAGRTAAGGACAGGGATGAGAGTAGGAATGGCTACACCTTC.

This clone qualifies as large (0.1 to 1%). This chain connects TRBV4-1 to TRBJ2-5, with 11 bases matching TRBD1. The trim removed 5 bases at V and 4 bases at J, leaving 3 bases unmatched. Germline V gene data show CDR1 as MGHRA and CDR2 as YSYEKL. The CDR3 is 14 residues long. As DNA, the CDR3 is TGCGCCAGCAGCTTGGGGACAGGGGGAGAGACCCAGTACTTC. It translates to CASSLGTGGETQYF.

This clone was counted between two and nine times. The J gene is TRBJ1-1, the V gene TRBV11-3; D not resolved. The CDR3 consists of 14 residues. The germline V and J ends were trimmed by 3 bases and 5 bases, with 13 bases remaining between them. Germline V gives CDR1 SGHNT, CDR2 YENEEA. This CDR3 reads CASSLRPRGTEAFF. The CDR3 DNA follows: TGTGCCAGCAGCTTGAGGCCCCGCGGGACTGAAGCTTTCTTT. The whole variable domain, filled in from reference TRBV11-3 and TRBJ1-1, reads EAGVVQSPRYKIIEKKQPVAFWCNPISGHNTLYWYLQNLGQGPELLIRYENEEAVDDSQLPKDRFSAERLKGVDSTLKIQPAELGDSAVYLCASSLRPRGTEAFFGQGTRLTVV.

V is TRBV6-8 and J is TRBJ1-6, with a possible D match to TRBD1 (5 bases). V lost 5 bases and J lost 11, with 16 bases in between. The CDR3 spans 14 residues. Germline V gene sequence: CDR1 MNHGY, CDR2 SAAAGT. CDR3 sequence: CASSPQDLTTPLHF. CDR3 coding DNA: TGTGCCAGCAGTCCACAGGACCTTACGACACCCCTCCACTTT.

The V call is TRBV18, the J call TRBJ1-4; 9 positions agree with TRBD1. V lost 6 bases and J lost 6; bases outside the gene matches: 8. From germline, CDR1 is KGHSH and CDR2 LQKENI. This CDR3 contains 15 residues. The CDR3 sequence is CASSLGTGRDEKLFF. The CDR3 coding sequence is TGTGCCAGCTCCCTCGGGACAGGGCGGGATGAAAAACTGTTTTTT.

This clone has a handful of counts. The V and J genes are TRBV9 and TRBJ1-1; no clear D gene. There are 13 residues in the CDR3. V lost 9 bases and J lost 3, with 15 bases in between. Germline lookup yields CDR1 SGDLS and CDR2 YYNGEE. CDR3 amino acids: CATQRVLYTEAFF. The DNA for the CDR3 is TGTGCCACCCAACGGGTCTTATACACTGAAGCTTTCTTT.

A few counts support this clone. The chain uses TRBV6-8 and TRBJ1-3, with D perhaps TRBD1 (5 bases). Trimming left V 6 bases short and J 4 bases short, with 22 bases between. Germline values: CDR1 MNHGY, CDR2 SAAAGT. The CDR3 runs to 17 residues. The CDR3 reads CASSEARLGLGGNTIYF. The CDR3 bases are TGTGCCAGCAGCGAGGCCCGTTTGGGGCTGGGAGGAAACACCATATATTTT.

The genes are TRBV11-3 and TRBJ1-5; D is unresolved. The length of the CDR3 is 14 residues. Germline CDR1 is SGHNT and CDR2 is YENEEA. V was clipped by 0 bases and J by 2 bases, with 5 bases between them. The CDR3 nucleotides read TGTGCCAGCAGCTTAGACCTAGGCAATCAGCCCCAGCATTTT. Protein sequence: CASSLDLGNQPQHF.

This clone was observed a handful of times. The chain carries TRBV6-8 and TRBJ1-2, with D possibly TRBD1 on 5 matching bases. V was trimmed by 8 bases and J by 2 bases, leaving 18 bases between them. Germline assignment: CDR1 MNHGY and CDR2 SAAAGT. The CDR3 length is 15 residues. The CDR3 is CASQLFDRTNYGYTF. Here the CDR3 DNA reads TGTGCCAGCCAATTGTTCGACAGAACCAACTATGGCTACACCTTC.

This rearrangement joins TRBV19 to TRBJ2-5; maybe TRBD1 (6 bases). Germline V gives CDR1 LNHDA, CDR2 SQIVND (reference sequence). Trimming took off 2 bases at V and 5 bases at J, with 18 bases between the two ends. The CDR3 runs to 16 residues. For the CDR3, the DNA is TGTGCCAGTAGTATACTGACCGGCAGGGGCGAGGAGACCCAGTACTTC. It is translated as CASSILTGRGEETQYF.

The sample holds a few counts of this clone. The rearrangement links TRBV9 to TRBJ1-6; D possibly corresponds to TRBD1 (6 bases). The V gene lost 4 bases and the J gene lost 7 bases, with 18 bases spanning the gap. This CDR3 comprises 16 residues. CDR1 is SGDLS and CDR2 is YYNGEE in the germline V gene. The CDR3 nucleotides are TGTGCCAGCAGCTTAGGTCCCGGGACACAAAATTCACCCCTCCACTTT. It codes for CASSLGPGTQNSPLHF.

The chain couples TRBV6-8 to TRBJ1-1; the D gene is possibly TRBD1 (6 bases). Germline V CDR1 and CDR2: MNHGY, SAAAGT. The CDR3 totals 17 residues. Deletions cut 8 bases from V and 8 bases from J, with 30 bases between. The CDR3 nucleotides read TGTGCCAGCCTGGGGTGGTCCGGGGGCTCTCTCCCTTTCGAAGCTTTCTTT. It is translated as CASLGWSGGSLPFEAFF.

By share, this clone ranks as large. This chain joins TRBV6-8 and TRBJ1-1, with a tentative D call TRBD1 (6 bases). There are 13 residues in the CDR3. Trimming removed 2 bases from V and 10 bases from J, with 14 bases in between. Per germline, CDR1 MNHGY and CDR2 SAAAGT. The CDR3 coding sequence is TGTGCCAGCAGTTACGGGCCAGGGACACCAGCTTTCTTT. Its protein product is CASSYGPGTPAFF.

The V call is TRBV6-8, the J call TRBJ2-3; 11 nucleotides line up with TRBD2. J gave up 4 bases and V 5 bases, and 8 bases lay outside the gene matches. The CDR3 covers 16 residues. From germline, CDR1 is MNHGY and CDR2 SAAAGT. CDR3: CASSRIAGGVADTQYF. The CDR3 coding sequence is TGTGCCAGCAGTAGAATAGCGGGGGGGGTGGCAGATACGCAGTATTTT.

This clone was detected a few times. V usage is TRBV6-8 and J usage is TRBJ1-1; D unclear. CDR3 size: 13 residues. V was shortened by 5 bases and J by 4 bases, with 11 bases between the two germline ends. Germline-derived CDR1 and CDR2 are MNHGY and SAAAGT. CDR3 bases: TGTGCCAGCAGTCTAAGTGAGTCCACTGAAGCTTTCTTT. Encoded protein: CASSLSESTEAFF.